This is a list of T cell receptor beta chains from one sample in a study of cytomegalovirus exposure and HLA in healthy donors. Clones were read by immunoSEQ multiplex PCR, and TCRdb kept only the in-frame ones, dropping some. The sample has approximately 150,000 clones; about 70% are singletons. Sequenced sample: PBMCs. These receptors came from a male donor in good health and CMV-seronegative. Each CDR3 is given with its conserved first and last residue. D genes are given only for firm matches. For some rows the clone size is stated as once, few or many, or as a class when expanded; others skip it.

d_gene,j_gene,abundance,v_gene,CDR3nt,CDR3aa
TRBD1,TRBJ1-5,-,TRBV10-1,TGCGCCAGCAGAGGAGGAGGACAGGGGCCGTACAATCAGCCCCAGCATTTT,CASRGGGQGPYNQPQHF
-,TRBJ2-1,-,TRBV7-8,TGTGCCAGCAGCTTATTTCAGGGCGTACGGTACAATGAGCAGTTCTTC,CASSLFQGVRYNEQFF
-,TRBJ2-5,-,TRBV21-1,TGTGCCAGCAGCAAAGGGGCTAGCGGAGGGGCCGCTGGGAAAGAGACCCAGTACTTC,CASSKGASGGAAGKETQYF
-,TRBJ1-2,-,TRBV5-1,TGCGCCAGCAGCTTGGCAGGGGACTACTACACCTTC,CASSLAGDYYTF
-,TRBJ2-7,-,TRBV6-4,TGTGCCAGCAGCGGGGAAGAGGGCTACGAGCAGTACTTC,CASSGEEGYEQYF
-,TRBJ2-7,-,TRBV19,TGTGCCAGTAGTATAGTATGGCGGGGGCAAAACACATTGCCCATCTGGGAGCAGTACTTC,CASSIVWRGQNTLPIWEQYF
TRBD2,TRBJ2-3,-,TRBV7-2,TGTGCCAGCAGCTTAGCGTGGCTAGCGGGACGCACAGATACGCAGTATTTT,CASSLAWLAGRTDTQYF
TRBD1,TRBJ1-2,-,TRBV7-2,TGTGCCAGCAGCGGACAGGGTGGTTATAGCTATGGCTACACCTTC,CASSGQGGYSYGYTF
-,TRBJ2-3,-,TRBV5-4,TGTGCCAGCAGCTTGTCACGGAGCACAGATACGCAGTATTTT,CASSLSRSTDTQYF
-,TRBJ1-5,-,TRBV5-5,TGTGCCAGCAGCCTCGGGGATCTCCTATCGACGAGCAATCAGCCCCAGCATTTT,CASSLGDLLSTSNQPQHF
TRBD1,TRBJ1-2,-,TRBV7-2,TGTGCCAGCAGCTCACAAGGACAGGGGTCTGGCTACACCTTC,CASSSQGQGSGYTF
TRBD1,TRBJ1-2,-,TRBV28,TGTGCCAGCAGTTTACGACAGGGCGACTATGGCTACACCTTC,CASSLRQGDYGYTF
-,TRBJ1-1,few,TRBV6-5,TGTGCCAGCAGTTATTATATTTCGAGAGGGAACACTGAAGCTTTCTTT,CASSYYISRGNTEAFF
-,TRBJ1-4,-,TRBV7-6,TGTGCCAGCAGCCGCAGGGCAACTAATGAAAAACTGTTTTTT,CASSRRATNEKLFF
TRBD1,TRBJ1-6,once,TRBV28,TGTGCCAGCAGCCCTAAACAGGGGAAATATAATTCACCCCTCCACTTT,CASSPKQGKYNSPLHF
-,TRBJ2-7,-,TRBV21-1,TGTGCCAGCAGCCGTGCGGGACAGGGGGCTGAAGAGCAGTACTTC,CASSRAGQGAEEQYF
-,TRBJ1-4,-,TRBV28,TGTGCCAGCAACGGTGAAAAACTGTTTTTT,CASNGEKLFF
TRBD2,TRBJ2-7,-,TRBV10-3,TGTGCCCTCAGGACTAGCGGGGATGAGCAGTACTTC,CALRTSGDEQYF
TRBD1,TRBJ1-6,-,TRBV7-3,TGTGCCAGCAGCTTGGGGACAGGTCGGCCCCTCCACTTT,CASSLGTGRPLHF
TRBD1,TRBJ1-2,-,TRBV5-6,TGTGCCAGCAGCTTGGCCCGACAGGGACTTGGCTACACCTTC,CASSLARQGLGYTF
TRBD2,TRBJ2-7,-,TRBV11-2,TGTGCCAGCAGCTCGCACACGGGGGGGGCCTACGAGCAGTACTTC,CASSSHTGGAYEQYF
TRBD1,TRBJ1-4,-,TRBV28,TGTGCCAGCAGCCCCACAGGGGAACGAAGCGAAAAACTGTTTTTT,CASSPTGERSEKLFF
TRBD2,TRBJ2-3,-,TRBV27,TGTGCCAGCAGTTTATTCGGACTAGGGTCGGATACGCAGTATTTT,CASSLFGLGSDTQYF
-,TRBJ1-6,-,TRBV11-2,TGTGCCAGCAGGAGGGTAGGGCAGGAAAATTCACCCCTCCACTTT,CASRRVGQENSPLHF
-,TRBJ1-1,-,TRBV27,TGTGCCAGCAGTTTTTGGCAGGGCGCCACTGAAGCTTTCTTT,CASSFWQGATEAFF
-,TRBJ2-7,-,TRBV18,TGTGCCAGCTCACCACCCTCCGCGGTGCGCTCCTACGAGCAGTACTTC,CASSPPSAVRSYEQYF
-,TRBJ1-3,-,TRBV14,TGTGCCAGCAGCCAAGGGCAGGGGTGGAGAAACACCATATATTTT,CASSQGQGWRNTIYF
TRBD2,TRBJ2-2,-,TRBV9,TGTGCCAGCTTCGGACTAGCGGGAGGGCGGACCGGGGAGCTGTTTTTT,CASFGLAGGRTGELFF
-,TRBJ1-2,-,TRBV28,TGTGCCAGCAGTTTATGGGCCGGGGGAGGGTATGGCTACACCTTC,CASSLWAGGGYGYTF
-,TRBJ1-6,-,TRBV27,TGTGCCAGCAGTCGGAGTCGGCGGGGAGGGAATACCACCCCAGTTTCACCCCTCCACTTT,CASSRSRRGGNTTPVSPLHF
TRBD1,TRBJ2-7,-,TRBV7-9,TGTGCCAGCAGCACCGGACAGGGTCCCGAGCAGTACTTC,CASSTGQGPEQYF
-,TRBJ1-6,-,TRBV10-3,TGTGCCATCAGTGAGTCCGTCTCACCCCTCCACTTT,CAISESVSPLHF
-,TRBJ1-1,few,TRBV7-9,TGTGCCAGCAGCTCGATGACTCTAAACACTGAAGCTTTCTTT,CASSSMTLNTEAFF
TRBD2,TRBJ2-7,-,TRBV28,TGTGCCAGCAGTTTGAGGACTAGCGGGGGCTCTGGCGAGCAGTACTTC,CASSLRTSGGSGEQYF
-,TRBJ2-1,few,TRBV29-1,TGCAGCGTTGCACTAGCCAATGAGCAGTTCTTC,CSVALANEQFF
TRBD1,TRBJ1-3,few,TRBV28,TGTGCCAGCAGTTTGGGTCAGGGACAGGGGGCGTGGGCCATATATTTT,CASSLGQGQGAWAIYF
-,TRBJ2-7,-,TRBV6-5,TGTGCCAGCAGTTACTCGAGGACAGCCTACGAGCAGTACTTC,CASSYSRTAYEQYF
TRBD2,TRBJ2-1,-,TRBV19,TGTGCCAGCGGGGCTAGCGGGAGCATCTACAATGAGCAGTTCTTC,CASGASGSIYNEQFF
-,TRBJ2-5,-,TRBV5-8,TGTGCCAGCAGCTTGGGTGGAGGGTCCGAGACCCAGTACTTC,CASSLGGGSETQYF
-,TRBJ1-1,-,TRBV7-3,TGTGCCAGCAGCACCGGGGGGGCTGGGGGCACTGAAGCTTTCTTT,CASSTGGAGGTEAFF
TRBD2,TRBJ2-1,-,TRBV6-4,TGTGCCAGCAGTGACTCTAGCGGGAGTTACAATGAGCAGTTCTTC,CASSDSSGSYNEQFF
-,TRBJ2-7,once,TRBV9,TGTGCCAGCAGCCAGGGGACGGGTTACCCGGGAGAGCAGTACTTC,CASSQGTGYPGEQYF
TRBD2,TRBJ2-5,-,TRBV7-2,TGTGCCAGCAGCCCCCGGACTAGTTCCCTACAAGAGACCCAGTACTTC,CASSPRTSSLQETQYF
TRBD1,TRBJ1-3,-,TRBV18,TGTGCCAGCTCACGGGGGACAGGGGAACCGTCCCATTTT,CASSRGTGEPSHF
TRBD1,TRBJ1-1,-,TRBV5-6,TGTGCCAGCAGCTTAAGGGGGCTCGCTGAGACGAACACTGAAGCTTTCTTT,CASSLRGLAETNTEAFF
TRBD1,TRBJ2-7,-,TRBV7-2,TGTGCCAGCAGCCGGGACAGGCGCTCCTACGAGCAGTACTTC,CASSRDRRSYEQYF
-,TRBJ2-5,-,TRBV5-1,TGCGCCAGCAGCAGCAGGGTTGAGACCCAGTACTTC,CASSSRVETQYF
TRBD1,TRBJ1-4,-,TRBV10-3,TGTGCCATCAGTGCTACAGGGGCCACTGATGAAAAACTGTTTTTT,CAISATGATDEKLFF
TRBD2,TRBJ2-5,-,TRBV9,TGTGCCAGCAGCCCCCAGGCTAGCGGGTACCAAGAGACCCAGTACTTC,CASSPQASGYQETQYF
TRBD2,TRBJ2-5,once,TRBV2,TGTGCCGACAGGAGCGGGAGAGCGGGAGAGACCCAGTACTTC,CADRSGRAGETQYF
TRBD1,TRBJ1-2,-,TRBV6-1,TGTGCCAGCATTTACAGGGGGCCTAACTATGGCTACACCTTC,CASIYRGPNYGYTF
-,TRBJ1-2,-,TRBV7-9,TGTGCCAGCAGTTCAGGGGCCCCTAACTATGGCTACACCTTC,CASSSGAPNYGYTF